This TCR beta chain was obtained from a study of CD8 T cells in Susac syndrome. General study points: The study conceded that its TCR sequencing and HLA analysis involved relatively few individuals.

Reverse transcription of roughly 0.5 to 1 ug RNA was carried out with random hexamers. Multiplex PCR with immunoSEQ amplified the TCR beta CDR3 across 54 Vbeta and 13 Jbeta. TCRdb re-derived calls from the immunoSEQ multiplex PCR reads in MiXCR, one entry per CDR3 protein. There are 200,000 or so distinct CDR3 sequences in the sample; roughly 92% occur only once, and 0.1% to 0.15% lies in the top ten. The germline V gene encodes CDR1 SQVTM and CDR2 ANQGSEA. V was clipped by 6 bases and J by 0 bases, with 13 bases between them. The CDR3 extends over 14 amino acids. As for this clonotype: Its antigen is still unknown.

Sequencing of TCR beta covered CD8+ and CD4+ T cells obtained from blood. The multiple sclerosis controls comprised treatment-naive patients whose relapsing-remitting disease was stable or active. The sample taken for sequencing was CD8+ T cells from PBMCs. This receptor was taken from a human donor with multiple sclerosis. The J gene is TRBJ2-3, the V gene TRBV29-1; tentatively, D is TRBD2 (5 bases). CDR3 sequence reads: CSVPPEESTDTQYF. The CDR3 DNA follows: TGCAGCGTCCCCCCGGAGGAAAGCACAGATACGCAGTATTTT.